These 12 T cell receptor beta chains share one sample of origin, sequenced in a study of CD8 T cells in ankylosing spondylitis (TCRdb year 2017). The library was built by means of 5' RACE. The sequencing machine was an Illumina HiSeq 2500. Using fastp at Q25 and MiXCR, TCRdb reprocessed the public reads and kept productive beta chains. Identical CDR3 proteins give one entry, which carries the most common genes and DNA. For this sample the table gives roughly 150,000 distinct CDR3 sequences, of which 25% to 35% were detected only once. The ten largest clones represent 6% of the sample. The sequencing input was synovial fluid, either unsorted or a sorted T cell fraction (not recorded which). The receptors stem from a male donor with ankylosing spondylitis.

This clonotype was detected many times. The chain links TRBV7-2 to TRBJ1-5; D call uncertain. V gave up 4 bases and J gave up 3 bases, with 13 bases separating them. Germline CDR1 SGHTA, CDR2 FQGNSA. The CDR3 runs 15 residues. The CDR3 sequence: CASSSQQAANQPQHF. The CDR3 nucleotides are TGTGCCAGCAGCTCTCAGCAGGCAGCCAATCAGCCCCAGCATTTT.

V gene TRBV28 combines with J gene TRBJ1-2; maybe TRBD1 (6 bases). The germline CDR1 and CDR2 sequences are MDHEN and SYDVKM. V was trimmed by 4 bases and J by 7 bases, leaving 22 bases between them. The CDR3 has 16 amino acids. The CDR3 sequence is CASSSLLGGGIGGYTF. DNA for the CDR3: TGTGCCAGCAGTTCACTCTTGGGGGGCGGTATCGGTGGCTACACCTTC.

This clonotype was found a few times. Here the CDR3 reads CASSQDLRPRGEQYF. The CDR3 nucleotides read TGTGCCAGCAGCCAAGATCTCCGACCCCGTGGAGAGCAGTACTTC. The gene calls are TRBV14 and TRBJ2-7, with D uncertain. The germline CDR1 and CDR2 sequences are SGHDN and FVKESK. Between the trimmed V and J ends, which lost 0 bases and 7 bases, there was a span of 16 bases. This CDR3 is built from 15 residues.

At least ten counts were recorded for this clonotype. The chain links TRBV7-2 to TRBJ1-1; D gene uncertain. CDR3 length: 14 residues. Germline V gene sequence: CDR1 SGHTA, CDR2 FQGNSA. V lost 5 bases and J 5 bases, leaving 15 bases between the germline ends. CDR3 sequence reads: CASSTYLGGTEAFF. In DNA form, the CDR3 reads TGTGCCAGCAGCACCTATTTAGGAGGTACTGAAGCTTTCTTT.

The table lists this clonotype with many counts. The chain links TRBV20-1 to TRBJ2-1, with D possibly matching TRBD1 (6 bases). Trimming pared 6 bases from V and 2 bases from J, leaving 23 bases between. Per the germline V gene, CDR1 is DFQATT and CDR2 is SNEGSKA (reference sequence). This CDR3 is 17 amino acids long. The CDR3 bases are TGCAGTGCAGCAGCAGGGGTCGGAAAAAACCCCTACAATGAGCAGTTCTTC. Translated, it gives CSAAAGVGKNPYNEQFF.

This clonotype was found a few times. The gene calls are TRBV18 and TRBJ2-7; D gene ambiguous. The CDR3 contains 14 residues. V lost 2 bases and J 0 bases, leaving 8 bases between the germline ends. Germline lookup yields CDR1 KGHSH and CDR2 LQKENI. The chain's CDR3 is CASSPEAGSYEQYF. The DNA of the CDR3 is TGTGCCAGCTCACCAGAAGCCGGCTCCTACGAGCAGTACTTC.

This chain uses TRBV9 with TRBJ2-5, with TRBD2 matching 7 bases. The CDR3 is 16 residues long. J gave up 3 bases and V 0 bases, and 8 bases lay outside the gene matches. CDR1 is SGDLS, CDR2 YYNGEE, per germline. As DNA, the CDR3 is TGTGCCAGCAGCGTAGGTTCTAGCGGACATAAAGAGACCCAGTACTTC. This sequence encodes CASSVGSSGHKETQYF.

The chain joins TRBV7-6 to TRBJ2-5; TRBD1 might be the D (5 bases). From germline, CDR1 is SGHVS and CDR2 FNYEAQ. V was cut by 3 bases and J by 5 bases, with 10 bases left in between. The CDR3 is made up of 13 amino acids. The CDR3 nucleotides read TGTGCCAGCAGCTTGGGGCTGGGGGAGACCCAGTACTTC. This gives the protein CASSLGLGETQYF.

The chain is built from TRBV20-1 and TRBJ2-1; 9 nucleotides agree with TRBD2. This CDR3 comprises 14 residues. Germline assignment: CDR1 DFQATT and CDR2 SNEGSKA (reference sequence). J was trimmed by 4 bases and V by 5 bases; bases with no gene match: 6. Here the CDR3 reads CSAPSGGHYNEQFF. DNA for the CDR3: TGCAGTGCTCCGAGCGGGGGGCATTACAATGAGCAGTTCTTC.

This clonotype was seen a few times. This chain's CDR3 is CASSWTGQETQYF. The CDR3 bases are TGTGCCAGTTCCTGGACGGGTCAAGAGACCCAGTACTTC. V gene TRBV19 combines with J gene TRBJ2-5; D remains ambiguous. Looked up from germline, CDR1 is LNHDA and CDR2 is SQIVND (reference sequence). The CDR3 loop spans 13 amino acids. The V and J ends lost 8 bases and 2 bases respectively, with 12 bases between them.

This clonotype has at least ten counts. V gene TRBV2 combines with J gene TRBJ1-1; TRBD1 aligns across 7 bases. V lost 6 bases, J lost 5 bases, and 9 bases stayed unmatched. CDR3 length: 14 residues. CDR1 is SNHLY, CDR2 FYNNEI, per germline. CDR3 region: CASRPRGYLTEAFF. The CDR3 bases are TGTGCCAGCAGGCCCAGGGGGTATCTGACTGAAGCTTTCTTT.

Only a few counts were recorded for this clonotype. CDR3 region: CASSLLINEKLFF. The CDR3 DNA is TGTGCCAGCAGCTTACTGATTAATGAAAAACTGTTTTTT. The chain links TRBV11-2 to TRBJ1-4; no clear D gene. Germline loops: CDR1 SGHAT, CDR2 FQNNGV. This CDR3 comprises 13 residues. V was cut by 2 bases and J by 4 bases, with 5 bases left in between.